This T cell receptor beta chain originates from a study of T cells after yellow fever vaccination. Study summary: Those fractions that held only low numbers of cells were prepared using the SMART-Seq v4 Ultra Low Input RNA kit. Study conclusions and caveats: The booster saw the reappearance of most primary-vaccination clones (approximately 96% CD4, roughly 90% CD8). Abundant bulk-derived clonotypes could contaminate FACS-sorted repertoires. A secondary response was less intense yet reached its peak sooner, at day 5 versus 15.

To note about this clonotype: What it binds is unknown.

In TCRdb, the 5' RACE reads were re-called with MiXCR into one record per CDR3 protein. The sample includes a few hundred thousand distinct CDR3 sequences, under 15% of them seen just once. Trimming left V 1 base short and J 7 bases short, with 11 bases between. The CDR3 contains 14 residues. The V gene's germline CDR1 is SGHRS and CDR2 YFSETQ. This receptor was taken from a man younger than 45 who received the YFV17D yellow fever vaccine. The sample consisted of CD4+ T cells sorted from PBMCs, taken 45 days after the yellow fever booster vaccination. This rearrangement joins TRBV5-1 to TRBJ2-2; D is unresolved. CDR3 bases: TGCGCCAGCAGCTTGAGCAACACGAACGGGGAGCTGTTTTTT. It encodes CASSLSNTNGELFF. The entire variable domain, with the rest obtained from reference TRBV5-1 and TRBJ2-2, is as follows: KAGVTQTPRYLIKTRGQQVTLSCSPISGHRSVSWYQQTPGQGLQFLFEYFSETQRNKGNFPGRFSGRQFSNSRSEMNVSTLELGDSALYLCASSLSNTNGELFFGEGSRLTVL.